Listed below are T cell receptor beta chains from one sample, sequenced in a study of control samples from healthy donors and cancer patients. Sequenced by immunoSEQ multiplex PCR; TCRdb stores in-frame clones only, minus some. The sample records around 170,000 clones, just over 85% being singletons. The specimen sequenced was blood. The receptors come from a woman aged 25 to 39 in good health. Each CDR3 is given without its conserved first and last residue.

cdr3_length v_call cdr3_aa
14 TRBV3-1/TRBV3-2 ASNSGTGNIQETQY
10 TRBV29-1 SAPGDTGELF
12 TRBV9 ASSPGRGGTEAF
12 TRBV6-2/TRBV6-3 ASSRHPGQGIAF
15 TRBV6-1 ASSELGGNQGPDTQY
14 TRBV21-1 ASSKREGAPMYGYT
14 TRBV7-9 ASSLAKGLGTGELF
14 TRBV20-1 SASGGGGFTNYGYT
13 TRBV28 ASEPGGAHQETQY
13 TRBV11-3 ASSLTGLGANVLT